The 9 T cell receptor beta chains reported below all come from one sample, sequenced in a study of blood T cell repertoires in COVID-19. Only in-frame clones appear in the TCRdb table, and some are missing; sequencing was by immunoSEQ multiplex PCR. The data show some 130,000 clones, with roughly 69% seen just once and approximately 2% held by the top ten. The sample comprised peripheral blood. The receptors shown here come from a woman between 65 and 79 years old with acute or convalescent COVID-19.

This chain connects TRBV12-5 to TRBJ2-1, with 12 nucleotides matching TRBD2. CDR3 length: 15 amino acids. Germline values: CDR1 LGHNT, CDR2 FRNRAP. V dropped 5 bases and J dropped 4; count of bases not matched to a gene: 3. CDR3 in amino acids: CASGPLAGGYNEQFF. The CDR3 DNA is TGTGCTAGTGGTCCCCTAGCGGGAGGGTACAATGAGCAGTTCTTC.

CDR3 protein: CASSEGTSGRNEQFF. The CDR3 DNA follows: TGTGCCAGCAGCGAAGGGACTAGCGGGAGGAATGAGCAGTTCTTC. This sequence joins TRBV11-3 and TRBJ2-1; TRBD2 matches 15 bases. V shed 5 bases and J 7 bases; nucleotides not matched to a gene: 3. The CDR3 totals 15 residues. Germline V gene sequence: CDR1 SGHNT, CDR2 YENEEA.

The chain recombines TRBV15 with TRBJ2-1; 8 bases match TRBD2. Unmatched junction bases numbered 5, after V lost 3 bases and J lost 4 bases. The CDR3 covers 15 residues. The germline V gene encodes CDR1 LNHNV and CDR2 YYDKDF (reference sequence). This CDR3 reads CATSRGRGVYNEQFF. CDR3 bases: TGTGCCACCAGCAGGGGGCGGGGGGTTTACAATGAGCAGTTCTTC.

This clone was seen only a few times. The chain recombines TRBV4-3 with TRBJ2-2; D perhaps matches TRBD2 (6 bases). The CDR3 sequence is 17 residues long. The germline gives CDR1 LGHNA, CDR2 YSLEER. V was shortened by 0 bases and J by 5 bases, with 16 bases between the two germline ends. CDR3 in amino acids: CASSQDYAGSNTGELFF. In DNA, the CDR3 is TGCGCCAGCAGCCAAGATTACGCGGGATCCAATACCGGGGAGCTGTTTTTT.

The CDR3 sequence: CASSESGNQPQHF. CDR3 DNA sequence: TGTGCCAGCAGTGAATCGGGGAATCAGCCCCAGCATTTT. The V call is TRBV6-1, the J call TRBJ1-5; D remains ambiguous. Germline V gene data show CDR1 as MNHNS and CDR2 as SASEGT. The V and J ends lost 2 bases and 4 bases respectively, with 6 bases between them. This CDR3 has 13 amino acids.

The J gene is TRBJ2-7, the V gene TRBV15; unclear D gene. The CDR3 is 14 amino acids. Germline V lookup: CDR1 LNHNV, CDR2 YYDKDF (reference sequence). V lost 0 bases and J 1 base, leaving 7 bases between the germline ends. The CDR3: CATSRDLVSYEQYF. The CDR3 coding sequence is TGTGCCACCAGCAGAGATTTAGTATCCTACGAGCAGTACTTC.

In this sample, this clone turned up a few times. The rearrangement links TRBV27 to TRBJ2-1, with 12 bases aligning to TRBD2. The germline CDR1 and CDR2 sequences are MNHEY and SMNVEV (reference sequence). The CDR3 runs 14 residues. After removal of 9 bases from V and 4 bases from J, the junction contained 4 bases not matched to a gene. CDR3 sequence: CASAGTSGYNEQFF. For the CDR3, the DNA is TGTGCCAGTGCCGGGACTAGCGGGTACAATGAGCAGTTCTTC.

This chain uses TRBV12-3 or TRBV12-4 with TRBJ1-2; D is perhaps TRBD1 (5 bases). The V end was cut by 4 bases, the J end by 7 bases, with 13 bases between. There are 13 residues in the CDR3. CDR3 coding DNA: TGTGCCAGCAGTTGGGGGGTAGTGGGTGGCTACACCTTC. Translated, it gives CASSWGVVGGYTF.

The chain's CDR3 is CASSPGTGDSGNTIYF. The CDR3 nucleotides are TGTGCCAGCAGCCCCGGGACAGGAGACTCTGGAAACACCATATATTTT. The chain combines TRBV7-2 with TRBJ1-3; 8 nucleotides line up with TRBD1. The junction had 6 bases not matched to a gene; V was cut back by 5 bases and J by 0 bases. The CDR3 is 16 residues long. CDR1 is SGHTA and CDR2 is FQGNSA in the germline V gene.